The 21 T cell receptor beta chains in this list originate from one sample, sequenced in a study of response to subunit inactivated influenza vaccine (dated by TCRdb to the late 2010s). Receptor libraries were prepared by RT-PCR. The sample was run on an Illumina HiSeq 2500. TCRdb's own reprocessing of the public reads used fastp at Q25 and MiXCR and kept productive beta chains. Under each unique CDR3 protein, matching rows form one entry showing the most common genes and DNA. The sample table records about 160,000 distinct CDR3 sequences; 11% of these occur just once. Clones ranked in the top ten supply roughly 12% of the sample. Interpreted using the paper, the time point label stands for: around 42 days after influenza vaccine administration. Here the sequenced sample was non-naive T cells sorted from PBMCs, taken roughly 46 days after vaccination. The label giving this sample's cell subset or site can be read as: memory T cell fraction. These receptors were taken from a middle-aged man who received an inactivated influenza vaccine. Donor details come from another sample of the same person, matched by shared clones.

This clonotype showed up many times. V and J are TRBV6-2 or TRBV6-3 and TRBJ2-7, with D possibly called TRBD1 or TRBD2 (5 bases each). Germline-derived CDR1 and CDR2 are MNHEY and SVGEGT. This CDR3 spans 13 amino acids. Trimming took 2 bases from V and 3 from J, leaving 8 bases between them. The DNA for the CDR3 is TGTGCCAGCAGTTACGGGGCGGGCTACGAGCAGTACTTC. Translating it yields CASSYGAGYEQYF.

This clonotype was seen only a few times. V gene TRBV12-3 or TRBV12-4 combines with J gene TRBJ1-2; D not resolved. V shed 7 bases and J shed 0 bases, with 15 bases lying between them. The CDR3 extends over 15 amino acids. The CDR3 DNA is TGTGCCAGCACCCGGGCGGGCCCTGCTAACTATGGCTACACCTTC. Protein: CASTRAGPANYGYTF.

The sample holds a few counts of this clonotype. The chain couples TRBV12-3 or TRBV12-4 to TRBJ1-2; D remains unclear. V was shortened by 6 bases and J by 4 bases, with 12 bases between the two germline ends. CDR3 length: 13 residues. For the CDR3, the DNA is TGTGCCAGCAGCCCGAGTAGGACCTATGGCTACACCTTC. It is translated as CASSPSRTYGYTF.

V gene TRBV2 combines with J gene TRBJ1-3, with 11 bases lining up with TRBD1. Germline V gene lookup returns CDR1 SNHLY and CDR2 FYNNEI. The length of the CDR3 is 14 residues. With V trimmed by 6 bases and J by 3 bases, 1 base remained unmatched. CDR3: CASSGTGGGNTIYF. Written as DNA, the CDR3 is TGTGCCAGCAGCGGGACAGGGGGTGGAAACACCATATATTTT.

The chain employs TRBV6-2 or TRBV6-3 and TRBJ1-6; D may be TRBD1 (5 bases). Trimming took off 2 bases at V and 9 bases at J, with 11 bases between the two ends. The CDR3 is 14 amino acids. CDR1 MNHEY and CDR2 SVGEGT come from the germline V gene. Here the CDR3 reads CASSYTVRGSPLHF. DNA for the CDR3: TGTGCCAGCAGTTACACCGTGAGGGGTTCACCCCTCCACTTT.

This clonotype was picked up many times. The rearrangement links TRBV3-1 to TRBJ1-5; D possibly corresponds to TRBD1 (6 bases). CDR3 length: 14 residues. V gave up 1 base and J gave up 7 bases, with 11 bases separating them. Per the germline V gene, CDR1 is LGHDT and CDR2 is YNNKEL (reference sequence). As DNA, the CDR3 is TGTGCCAGCAGCCAAGTGGGGGCCGGGCAGCCCCAGCATTTT. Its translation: CASSQVGAGQPQHF.

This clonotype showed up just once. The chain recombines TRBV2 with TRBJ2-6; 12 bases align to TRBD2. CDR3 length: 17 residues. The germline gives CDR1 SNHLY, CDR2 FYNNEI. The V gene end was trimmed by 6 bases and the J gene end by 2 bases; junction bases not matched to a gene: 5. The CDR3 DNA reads TGTGCCAGCAGGGTACTAGCGGGAGGTACTGGGGCCAACGTCCTGACTTTC. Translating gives CASRVLAGGTGANVLTF. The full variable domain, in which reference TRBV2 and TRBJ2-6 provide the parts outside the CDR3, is EPEVTQTPSHQVTQMGQEVILRCVPISNHLYFYWYRQILGQKVEFLVSFYNNEISEKSEIFDDQFSVERPDGSNFTLKIRSTKLEDSAMYFCASRVLAGGTGANVLTFGAGSRLTVL.

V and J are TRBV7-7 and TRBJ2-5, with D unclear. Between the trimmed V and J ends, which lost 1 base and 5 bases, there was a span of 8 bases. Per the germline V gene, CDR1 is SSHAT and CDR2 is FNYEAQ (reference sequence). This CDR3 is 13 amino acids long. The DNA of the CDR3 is TGTGCCAGCAGCTTAGGGGTAGGGGAGACCCAGTACTTC. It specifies CASSLGVGETQYF.

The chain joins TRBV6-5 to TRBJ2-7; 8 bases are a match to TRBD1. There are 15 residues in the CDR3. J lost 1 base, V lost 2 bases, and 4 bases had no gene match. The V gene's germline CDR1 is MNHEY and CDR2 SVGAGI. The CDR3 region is CASSYDRGLSYEQYF. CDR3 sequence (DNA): TGTGCCAGCAGTTACGACAGGGGCCTTTCCTACGAGCAGTACTTC.

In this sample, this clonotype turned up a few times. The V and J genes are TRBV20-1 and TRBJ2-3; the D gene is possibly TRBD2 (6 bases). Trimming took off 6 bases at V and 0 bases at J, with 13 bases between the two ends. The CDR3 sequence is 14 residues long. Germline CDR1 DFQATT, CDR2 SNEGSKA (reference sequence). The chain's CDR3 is CSAIAAASTDTQYF. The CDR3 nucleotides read TGCAGTGCAATAGCGGCGGCTAGCACAGATACGCAGTATTTT.

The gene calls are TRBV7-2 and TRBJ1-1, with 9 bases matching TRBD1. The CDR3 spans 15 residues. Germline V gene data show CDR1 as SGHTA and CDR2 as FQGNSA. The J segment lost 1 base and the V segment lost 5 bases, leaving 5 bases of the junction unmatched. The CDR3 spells CASSRRTGENTEAFF. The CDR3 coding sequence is TGTGCCAGCAGCCGCCGGACAGGGGAGAACACTGAAGCTTTCTTT.

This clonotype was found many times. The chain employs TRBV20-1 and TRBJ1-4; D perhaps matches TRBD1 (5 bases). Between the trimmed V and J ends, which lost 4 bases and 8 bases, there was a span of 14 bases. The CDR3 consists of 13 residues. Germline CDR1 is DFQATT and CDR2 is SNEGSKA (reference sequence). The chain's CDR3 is CSATGPKWEKLFF. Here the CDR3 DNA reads TGCAGTGCTACAGGGCCAAAGTGGGAAAAACTGTTTTTT.

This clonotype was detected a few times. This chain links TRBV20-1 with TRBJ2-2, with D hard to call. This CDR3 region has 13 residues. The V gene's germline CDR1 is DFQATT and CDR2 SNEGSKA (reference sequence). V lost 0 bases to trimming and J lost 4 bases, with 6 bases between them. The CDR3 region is CSARDVRTGELFF. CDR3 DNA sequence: TGCAGTGCTAGAGACGTCCGCACCGGGGAGCTGTTTTTT.

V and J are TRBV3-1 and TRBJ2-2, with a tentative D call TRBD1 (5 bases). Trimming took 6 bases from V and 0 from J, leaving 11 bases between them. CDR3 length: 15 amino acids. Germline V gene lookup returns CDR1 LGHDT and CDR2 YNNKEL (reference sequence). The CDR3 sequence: CASRRTSSNTGELFF. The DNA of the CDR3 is TGTGCCAGCAGACGGACATCCTCGAACACCGGGGAGCTGTTTTTT. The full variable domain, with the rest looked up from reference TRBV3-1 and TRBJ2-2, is DTAVSQTPKYLVTQMGNDKSIKCEQNLGHDTMYWYKQDSKKFLKIMFSYNNKELIINETVPNRFSPKSPDKAHLNLHINSLELGDSAVYFCASRRTSSNTGELFFGEGSRLTVL.

The chain's CDR3 is CSASGGNSNQPQHF. As DNA, the CDR3 is TGCAGTGCCTCGGGGGGGAATAGCAATCAGCCCCAGCATTTT. The chain links TRBV20-1 to TRBJ1-5, with D tentatively TRBD1 (5 bases). Trimming stripped 6 bases from V and 0 bases from J, with 12 bases between. Germline V CDR1 and CDR2: DFQATT, SNEGSKA (reference sequence). CDR3 length: 14 amino acids.

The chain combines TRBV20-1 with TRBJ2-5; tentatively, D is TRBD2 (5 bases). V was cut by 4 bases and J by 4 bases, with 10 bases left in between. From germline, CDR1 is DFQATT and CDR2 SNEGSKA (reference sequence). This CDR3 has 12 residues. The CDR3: CSATDRGETQYF. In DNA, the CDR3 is TGCAGTGCTACGGACCGGGGAGAGACCCAGTACTTC.

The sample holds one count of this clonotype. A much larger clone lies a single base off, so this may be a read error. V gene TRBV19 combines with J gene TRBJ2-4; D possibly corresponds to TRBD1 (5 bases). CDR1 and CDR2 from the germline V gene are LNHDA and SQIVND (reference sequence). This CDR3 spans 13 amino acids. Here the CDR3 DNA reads TGTGCCAGTACCCCAGGTTGGACGGACATTCACTACTTC. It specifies CASTPGWTDIHYF. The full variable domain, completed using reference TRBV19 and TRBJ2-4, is DGGITQSPKYLFRKEGQNVTLSCEQNLNHDAMYWYRQDPGQGLRLIYYSQIVNDFQKGDIAEGYSVSREKKESFPLTVTSAQKNPTAFYLCASTPGWTDIHYFGAGTRLSVL.

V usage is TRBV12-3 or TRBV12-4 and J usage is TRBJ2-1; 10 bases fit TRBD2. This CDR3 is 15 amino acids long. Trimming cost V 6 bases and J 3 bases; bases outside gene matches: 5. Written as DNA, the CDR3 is TGTGCCAGCAGGATAGCGGGGGGAGACTACAATGAGCAGTTCTTC. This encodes CASRIAGGDYNEQFF.

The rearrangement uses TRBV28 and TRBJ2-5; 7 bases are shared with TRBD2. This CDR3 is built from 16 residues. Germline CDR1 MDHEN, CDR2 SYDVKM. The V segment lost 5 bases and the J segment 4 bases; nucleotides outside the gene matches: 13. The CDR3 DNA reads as TGTGCCAGCAGTCCGTCCGGACTAGGGATTTCAGAGACCCAGTACTTC. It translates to CASSPSGLGISETQYF.

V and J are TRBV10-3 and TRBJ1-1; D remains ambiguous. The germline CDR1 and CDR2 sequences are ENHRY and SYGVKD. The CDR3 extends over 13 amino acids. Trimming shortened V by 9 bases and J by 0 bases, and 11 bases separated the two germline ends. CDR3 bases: TGTGCCATGACCCCGGGATTGAACACTGAAGCTTTCTTT. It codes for CAMTPGLNTEAFF.

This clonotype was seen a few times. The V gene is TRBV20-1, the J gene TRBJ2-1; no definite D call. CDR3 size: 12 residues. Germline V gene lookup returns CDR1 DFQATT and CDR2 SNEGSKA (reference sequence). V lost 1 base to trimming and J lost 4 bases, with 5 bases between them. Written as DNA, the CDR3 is TGCAGTGCTAGAGTAGGTTACAATGAGCAGTTCTTC. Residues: CSARVGYNEQFF.